The rows below give T cell receptor beta chains drawn from one sample of a study of response to subunit inactivated influenza vaccine. TCRdb independently ran MiXCR on the RT-PCR reads; one entry per CDR3 protein. The sample carries hundreds of thousands of distinct CDR3 sequences, more than 10% recorded once. The sequencing used non-naive T cells sorted from PBMCs, collected 14 to 15 days before vaccination. The receptor source for this set is a man in his fifties or sixties who received an inactivated influenza vaccine. The CDR3 runs from the conserved cysteine through the conserved F or W. D genes are given only for firm matches. Clone size, where shown, is once, few, many, or a class for clones that have expanded.

CDR3,DNA,D,J,size,V
CASSSLYWDRQPTSSGNTIYF,TGTGCCAGCAGTTCGCTCTACTGGGACAGGCAACCTACTAGCTCTGGAAACACCATATATTTT,TRBD1,TRBJ1-3,few,TRBV28
CASSELGVGSYNEQFF,TGCGCCAGCAGTGAGTTAGGGGTTGGCTCCTACAATGAGCAGTTCTTC,NA,TRBJ2-1,many,TRBV10-2
CASSLRRWDTEAFF,TGTGCCAGCAGCTTAAGACGGTGGGACACTGAAGCTTTCTTT,NA,TRBJ1-1,NA,TRBV7-2
CSVLFGNGKNIQYF,TGCAGCGTTTTATTCGGGAATGGCAAAAACATTCAGTACTTC,NA,TRBJ2-4,many,TRBV29-1
CSSGQRTTEAFF,TGCAGCTCGGGACAAAGAACCACTGAAGCTTTCTTT,NA,TRBJ1-1,NA,TRBV29-1
CAISAIGNNNEQFF,TGTGCCATCAGTGCTATCGGGAACAACAATGAGCAGTTCTTC,NA,TRBJ2-1,many,TRBV10-3
CAFCLYSLRDSANYGYTF,TGTGCCTTCTGTCTTTACTCCCTTAGGGACAGCGCCAACTATGGCTACACCTTC,TRBD1,TRBJ1-2,once,TRBV2
CASSSAYNQPQHF,TGTGCCAGCAGCTCCGCCTACAATCAGCCCCAGCATTTT,NA,TRBJ1-5,many,TRBV27
CSAPRDTDNSPLHF,TGCAGTGCTCCCCGGGACACCGATAATTCACCCCTCCACTTT,NA,TRBJ1-6,few,TRBV20-1
CASRRGGKNEQFF,TGTGCCAGCCGTCGTGGCGGGAAGAATGAGCAGTTCTTC,NA,TRBJ2-1,NA,TRBV28
CASSQAGRNNEQFF,TGTGCCAGCAGCCAAGCGGGACGAAACAATGAGCAGTTCTTC,NA,TRBJ2-1,NA,TRBV3-1
CASSPRTSGGGHYNEQFF,TGCGCCAGCAGCCCCCGGACTAGCGGGGGGGGTCACTACAATGAGCAGTTCTTC,TRBD2,TRBJ2-1,few,TRBV4-3
CASSYSLPGLAGGSEQFF,TGTGCCAGCAGTTACTCCCTCCCGGGACTAGCGGGAGGGAGTGAGCAGTTCTTC,TRBD2,TRBJ2-1,NA,TRBV6-5
CASSPLAGGRGETQYF,TGTGCCAGCAGCCCCCTAGCGGGGGGGCGGGGAGAGACCCAGTACTTC,TRBD2,TRBJ2-5,few,TRBV11-2
CASSGQADSSTDTQYF,TGTGCCAGCAGTGGACAGGCTGACTCTAGCACAGATACGCAGTATTTT,TRBD1,TRBJ2-3,few,TRBV12-3/TRBV12-4
CASSLSLRRTGGTNTEAFF,TGTGCCAGCAGCTTAAGTCTTCGGCGGACAGGGGGGACGAACACTGAAGCTTTCTTT,TRBD1,TRBJ1-1,NA,TRBV11-2
CASSLAGQGGSGYTF,TGTGCCAGCAGCTTAGCGGGGCAGGGTGGGTCTGGCTACACCTTC,NA,TRBJ1-2,NA,TRBV7-2
CASSGLANMDTQYF,TGTGCCAGCTCCGGACTAGCGAACATGGATACGCAGTATTTT,TRBD2,TRBJ2-3,NA,TRBV28
CASSYQSSSYEQYF,TGTGCCAGCAGTTATCAAAGCAGCTCCTACGAGCAGTACTTC,NA,TRBJ2-7,many,TRBV6-5
CASRPVGSNEKLFF,TGTGCCAGCAGGCCAGTGGGATCTAATGAAAAACTGTTTTTT,NA,TRBJ1-4,many,TRBV6-2/TRBV6-3
CASSNTPGDPYEQYF,TGTGCCAGCAGCAATACGCCCGGGGACCCCTACGAGCAGTACTTC,NA,TRBJ2-7,few,TRBV7-9
CASSFVDRNYNEQFF,TGTGCCAGCAGTTTCGTGGATCGGAACTACAATGAGCAGTTCTTC,NA,TRBJ2-1,few,TRBV28
CASSDMTGGYEQYF,TGTGCCAGCTCCGATATGACAGGGGGCTACGAGCAGTACTTC,TRBD1,TRBJ2-7,few,TRBV18
CASETGAEAFF,TGTGCCAGTGAAACAGGGGCTGAAGCTTTCTTT,TRBD1,TRBJ1-1,few,TRBV6-5
CASSLSLRPNTGELFF,TGTGCCAGCAGTTTAAGTCTCCGGCCTAACACCGGGGAGCTGTTTTTT,NA,TRBJ2-2,many,TRBV27
CASSLNEQYF,TGTGCCAGCAGTTTAAACGAGCAGTACTTC,NA,TRBJ2-7,NA,TRBV28
CSARVLGGGAFF,TGCAGTGCTAGAGTTCTGGGAGGGGGAGCTTTCTTT,NA,TRBJ1-1,NA,TRBV20-1
CSVARAGVGQPQHF,TGCAGCGTTGCCCGAGCAGGCGTCGGACAGCCCCAGCATTTT,NA,TRBJ1-5,many,TRBV29-1
CASSSYGTSGTDTQYF,TGTGCCAGCAGCAGCTACGGGACTAGCGGCACAGATACGCAGTATTTT,TRBD2,TRBJ2-3,NA,TRBV7-9
CASSPEQGTQYF,TGTGCCAGCTCACCCGAACAGGGGACCCAGTACTTC,NA,TRBJ2-5,NA,TRBV18
CASSQGEGYDYEQYF,TGTGCCAGCAGCCAAGGAGAAGGCTACGACTACGAGCAGTACTTC,NA,TRBJ2-7,NA,TRBV4-2
CASSSDPGVHYEQYF,TGCGCCAGCAGTTCGGACCCCGGGGTTCACTACGAGCAGTACTTC,NA,TRBJ2-7,many,TRBV5-1
CASSLGINQPQHF,TGTGCCAGCAGCTTAGGGATAAATCAGCCCCAGCATTTT,NA,TRBJ1-5,NA,TRBV11-2
CASSRPNTGELFF,TGTGCCAGCTCACGACCCAACACCGGGGAGCTGTTTTTT,NA,TRBJ2-2,NA,TRBV18
CAWNRDNNQPQHF,TGTGCCTGGAACCGGGACAACAATCAGCCCCAGCATTTT,NA,TRBJ1-5,few,TRBV30
CASSYSGGGASNQPQHF,TGTGCCAGCAGTTACTCTGGTGGGGGGGCTAGCAATCAGCCCCAGCATTTT,NA,TRBJ1-5,NA,TRBV6-5
CSVETGAPGDTQYF,TGCAGCGTTGAAACGGGAGCGCCCGGGGATACGCAGTATTTT,NA,TRBJ2-3,few,TRBV29-1
CASSLTRGGTDTQYF,TGTGCCAGCAGTTTAACACGGGGGGGAACAGATACGCAGTATTTT,TRBD2,TRBJ2-3,many,TRBV28
CASRLGQGGYGYTF,TGTGCCAGCAGGCTCGGACAGGGGGGCTATGGCTACACCTTC,TRBD1,TRBJ1-2,NA,TRBV27
CASSLDRGPKYEQYF,TGTGCCAGCAGCTTGGATAGGGGGCCAAAGTACGAGCAGTACTTC,TRBD1,TRBJ2-7,NA,TRBV5-4
CATSDFEHNYGYTF,TGTGCCACCAGTGATTTTGAGCATAACTATGGCTACACCTTC,NA,TRBJ1-2,NA,TRBV24-1
CASSKGYYEQYF,TGTGCCAGCAGTAAAGGCTACTACGAGCAGTACTTC,NA,TRBJ2-7,NA,TRBV6-6
CSARDINYGYTF,TGCAGTGCTAGAGACATAAACTATGGCTACACCTTC,NA,TRBJ1-2,few,TRBV20-1
CSAFAGTSGGARFF,TGCAGTGCTTTTGCTGGGACTAGCGGGGGGGCACGGTTCTTC,TRBD2,TRBJ2-1,many,TRBV20-1
CASSLTQGLGEKLFF,TGTGCCAGCAGCTTAACCCAGGGGCTGGGGGAAAAACTGTTTTTT,NA,TRBJ1-4,few,TRBV7-6
CASSPDRAAYGYTF,TGCGCCAGCAGCCCGGACAGGGCGGCCTATGGCTACACCTTC,TRBD1,TRBJ1-2,many,TRBV4-3
CASSTGENTIYF,TGTGCCAGCAGCACAGGAGAAAACACCATATATTTT,NA,TRBJ1-3,NA,TRBV7-2
CASSFHRAEGEQYF,TGTGCCAGCAGTTTTCACAGGGCCGAGGGGGAGCAGTACTTC,NA,TRBJ2-7,NA,TRBV28